Listed below are T cell receptor beta chains from one sample, sequenced in a study of cytomegalovirus exposure and HLA in healthy donors. Profiling relied on immunoSEQ multiplex PCR, and the TCRdb table lists in-frame clones only, not all of them. The data show some 120,000 clones, with around 80% seen just once and 0.24% held by the top ten. The specimen sequenced was PBMCs. These receptors came from a man in his fifties in good health and CMV-seronegative. CDR3s include the opening cysteine and the closing phenylalanine or tryptophan. D genes are given only for firm matches. A row's size may be missing; if present it is once, few, many or a size class.

d_call	j_call	clone_size	v_call	cdr3_nt	cdr3_aa
-	TRBJ1-2	-	TRBV5-1	TGCGCCAGCAGATTGTATACTAACTATGGCTACACCTTC	CASRLYTNYGYTF
TRBD1	TRBJ1-6	-	TRBV30	TGTGCCTACGCCCCAGGGGGCGCCTCCTATAATTCACCCCTCCACTTT	CAYAPGGASYNSPLHF
-	TRBJ2-5	-	TRBV4-3	TGCGCCAGCAGCCATCCGGGACATCACTGGGAGACCCAGTACTTC	CASSHPGHHWETQYF
-	TRBJ1-4	-	TRBV5-6	TGTGCCAGCAGCTGGAGGAGTGGCAGAGCAATAGCAAATGAAAAACTGTTTTTT	CASSWRSGRAIANEKLFF
TRBD1	TRBJ2-1	-	TRBV4-3	TGCGCCAGCAGCCAAGATAGTCGGGGACAGGGTCGCAATGAGCAGTTCTTC	CASSQDSRGQGRNEQFF
TRBD2	TRBJ2-1	-	TRBV7-9	TGTGCCAGCGCAACTAGCGGGGGACTCAATGAGCAGTTCTTC	CASATSGGLNEQFF
-	TRBJ1-1	-	TRBV10-3	TGTGCCATCAGTGATGGTTTGCAGGGCGAAGCTTTCTTT	CAISDGLQGEAFF
TRBD1	TRBJ1-2	-	TRBV19	TGTGCCAGTAGTACCTGGACAGGGCAAGGCTATGGCTACACCTTC	CASSTWTGQGYGYTF
-	TRBJ2-3	-	TRBV7-6	TGTGCCAGCAGCTTAGCGGTCGGTCTAGCCGAAGATACGCAGTATTTT	CASSLAVGLAEDTQYF
-	TRBJ1-5	few	TRBV2	TGTGCCAGCAACTATTTCAATCAGCCCCAGCATTTT	CASNYFNQPQHF
TRBD2	TRBJ2-1	-	TRBV7-8	TGTGCCAGCAGCTTTTTGACTAGCGGTTTCCATGAGCAGTTCTTC	CASSFLTSGFHEQFF
TRBD2	TRBJ2-7	-	TRBV2	TGTGCCAGCCAGAATAGCGGGAGGGCCGGGTACGAGCAGTACTTC	CASQNSGRAGYEQYF
-	TRBJ2-7	-	TRBV5-1	TGCGCCAGCAGCTTGAGGGGCCCCCTCTTACGAAACGAGCAGTACTTC	CASSLRGPLLRNEQYF
-	TRBJ1-3	few	TRBV6-6	TGTGCCAGCAAGATCCAGGGGAACTCTGGAAACACCATATATTTT	CASKIQGNSGNTIYF
-	TRBJ2-7	-	TRBV10-2	TGCGCCAGCAGTGAAACCTACGAGCAGTACTTC	CASSETYEQYF
-	TRBJ1-1	-	TRBV14	TGTGCCAGCAGCCGCACCCACCGGACTGAAGCTTTCTTT	CASSRTHRTEAFF
-	TRBJ1-2	few	TRBV6-1	TGTGCCAGCAGTGAAACTCAGGGCTCCTATGGCTACACCTTC	CASSETQGSYGYTF
-	TRBJ2-1	-	TRBV12-5	TGTGCTAGTGGTTTGCCGGGAAGCTCCTACAATGAGCAGTTCTTC	CASGLPGSSYNEQFF
-	TRBJ1-4	few	TRBV28	TGTGCCAGCAGTACGACAGGCCCGGACGGGGAACTGTTTTTT	CASSTTGPDGELFF
TRBD1	TRBJ2-2	-	TRBV30	TGTGCCTGGAGTGTACAAAGGGGGCGAAACACCGGGGAGCTGTTTTTT	CAWSVQRGRNTGELFF
-	TRBJ1-4	-	TRBV5-1	TGCGCCAGCAGCTTGACCTCAACAGGGAGGGATGAAAAACTGTTTTTT	CASSLTSTGRDEKLFF
-	TRBJ2-3	few	TRBV7-2	TGTGCCAGCAGCCCTACCACAGATACGCAGTATTTT	CASSPTTDTQYF
-	TRBJ1-5	-	TRBV6-5	TGTCCCAGCAGTTCCCGCCAGGGAACGAATCAGCCCCAGCATTTT	CPSSSRQGTNQPQHF
-	TRBJ2-7	-	TRBV27	TGTGCCAGCAGTTTCAGCTGGGCCCCCGAGCAGTACTTC	CASSFSWAPEQYF
TRBD1	TRBJ1-5	few	TRBV30	TGTGCCTGGAGATCTAGGGACAGCCCCAATCAGCCCCAGCATTTT	CAWRSRDSPNQPQHF
TRBD1	TRBJ2-7	-	TRBV4-2	TGTGCCAGCAGCCAACCGGGACAGACCAGCTCCTACGAGCAGTACTTC	CASSQPGQTSSYEQYF
-	TRBJ2-5	-	TRBV15	TGTGCCACCAGCAGAGAAAGGGGCCAAGAGACCCAGTACTTC	CATSRERGQETQYF
-	TRBJ1-3	-	TRBV30	TGTGCCTGGGGCTTGGCCAGTGGAAACACCATATATTTT	CAWGLASGNTIYF
TRBD1	TRBJ2-3	-	TRBV7-9	TGTGCCAGCAGCGGGGACAGGGGGCGCAGAGATACGCAGTATTTT	CASSGDRGRRDTQYF
-	TRBJ2-5	few	TRBV9	TGTGCCAGCAGCGCTCACACCCGGGTCGAGACCCAGTACTTC	CASSAHTRVETQYF
-	TRBJ1-1	-	TRBV9	TGTGCCAGCAGCGGACTTACAGGGATAGGCACTGAAGCTTTCTTT	CASSGLTGIGTEAFF
-	TRBJ1-5	-	TRBV29-1	TGCAGCGTGGGGGGAGTCGGTCTCAATCAGCCCCAGCATTTT	CSVGGVGLNQPQHF
TRBD2	TRBJ2-1	-	TRBV5-1	TGCGCCAGCAGCTTGGGACTAGCGGGAGTCGTCGAGCAGTTCTTC	CASSLGLAGVVEQFF
-	TRBJ1-4	-	TRBV6-6	TGTGCCAGCAGCCCCCAATTACAGGAAAAACTGTTTTTT	CASSPQLQEKLFF
TRBD2	TRBJ2-3	-	TRBV6-1	TGTGCCAGGGGGACTAGCGGGGGGGATACGCAGTATTTT	CARGTSGGDTQYF
TRBD1	TRBJ2-4	-	TRBV7-2	TGTGCCAGCAGCCCATCTTCAGGGGGCAAAAACATTCAGTACTTC	CASSPSSGGKNIQYF
-	TRBJ2-7	-	TRBV4-3	TGCGCCAGCAGCCAAGGAGGGGAGGTCGGCGAGCAGTACTTC	CASSQGGEVGEQYF
TRBD1	TRBJ1-2	-	TRBV6-5	TGTGCCAGCAGTTACTCGACAGGGAGCAACTATGGCTACACCTTC	CASSYSTGSNYGYTF
TRBD1	TRBJ2-7	-	TRBV11-2	TGTGCCAGCAGCTTTCGGGGAGGACAGGGGTTCCGCGAGCAGTACTTC	CASSFRGGQGFREQYF
-	TRBJ2-2	-	TRBV19	TGTGCCAGTAGGCCCCCGGGGAGGGGGAGAGACGGGGAGCTGTTTTTT	CASRPPGRGRDGELFF
TRBD1	TRBJ2-2	-	TRBV5-1	TGCGCCAGCAGCTTGGGAACAGGGGGCACCGGGGAGCTGTTTTTT	CASSLGTGGTGELFF
-	TRBJ1-1	-	TRBV2	TGTGCCAGCAGCGACGACAGGAACACTGAAGCTTTCTTT	CASSDDRNTEAFF
TRBD2	TRBJ2-5	-	TRBV29-1	TGCAGCGTTGAGAGCGGGAGGCGAGAGACCCAGTACTTC	CSVESGRRETQYF
-	TRBJ1-6	-	TRBV11-2	TGTGCCAGCAGCGGAGCTGATTCACCCCTCCACTTT	CASSGADSPLHF
TRBD1	TRBJ1-1	-	TRBV9	TGTGCCAGCAGCGTTTCTCTTACAGGGGCCGGTGAAGCTTTCTTT	CASSVSLTGAGEAFF
TRBD2	TRBJ2-1	few	TRBV7-6	TGTGCCAGCAGCTCTAGCGGGACGAGCTCCTACAATGAGCAGTTCTTC	CASSSSGTSSYNEQFF
TRBD2	TRBJ2-7	-	TRBV5-1	TGCGCCAGCAGCTTGGAGCGGGGGTTTGACGAGCAGTACTTC	CASSLERGFDEQYF
-	TRBJ2-2	-	TRBV27	TGTGCCACCGCTAGGGGTGACACCGGGGAGCTGTTTTTT	CATARGDTGELFF